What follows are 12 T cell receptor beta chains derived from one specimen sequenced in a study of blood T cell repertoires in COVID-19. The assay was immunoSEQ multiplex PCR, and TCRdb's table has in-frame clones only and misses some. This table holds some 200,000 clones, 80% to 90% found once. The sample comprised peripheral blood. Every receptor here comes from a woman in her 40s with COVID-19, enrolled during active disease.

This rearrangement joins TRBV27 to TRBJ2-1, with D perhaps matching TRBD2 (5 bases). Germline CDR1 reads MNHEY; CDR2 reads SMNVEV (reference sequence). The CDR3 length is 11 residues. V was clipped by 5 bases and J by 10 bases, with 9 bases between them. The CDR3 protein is CASSREGEQFF. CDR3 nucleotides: TGTGCCAGCAGTAGAGAGGGCGAGCAGTTCTTC.

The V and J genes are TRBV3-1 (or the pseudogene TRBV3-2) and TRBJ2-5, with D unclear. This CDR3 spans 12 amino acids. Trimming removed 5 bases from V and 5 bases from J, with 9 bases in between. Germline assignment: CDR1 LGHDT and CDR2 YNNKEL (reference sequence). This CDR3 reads CASSFRWETQYF. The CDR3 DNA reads TGTGCCAGCAGCTTTCGGTGGGAGACCCAGTACTTC.

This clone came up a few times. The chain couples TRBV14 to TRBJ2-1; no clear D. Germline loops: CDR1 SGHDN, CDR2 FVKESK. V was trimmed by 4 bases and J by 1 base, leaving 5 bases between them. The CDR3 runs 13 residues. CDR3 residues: CASSPLSYNEQFF. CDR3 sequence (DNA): TGTGCCAGCAGCCCTTTATCCTACAATGAGCAGTTCTTC.

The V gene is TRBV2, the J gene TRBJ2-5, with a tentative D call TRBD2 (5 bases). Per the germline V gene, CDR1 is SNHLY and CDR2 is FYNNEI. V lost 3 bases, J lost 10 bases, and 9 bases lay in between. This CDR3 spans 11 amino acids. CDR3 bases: TGTGCCAGCAGTGAGGGCGGACTCCAGTACTTC. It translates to CASSEGGLQYF.

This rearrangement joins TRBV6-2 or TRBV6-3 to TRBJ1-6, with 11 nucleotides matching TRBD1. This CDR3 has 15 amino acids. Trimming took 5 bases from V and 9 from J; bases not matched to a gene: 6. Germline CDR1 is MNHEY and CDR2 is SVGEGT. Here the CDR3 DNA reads TGTGCCAGCAGTCACGGGACAGGGGGTGGTTCACCCCTCCACTTT. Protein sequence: CASSHGTGGGSPLHF.

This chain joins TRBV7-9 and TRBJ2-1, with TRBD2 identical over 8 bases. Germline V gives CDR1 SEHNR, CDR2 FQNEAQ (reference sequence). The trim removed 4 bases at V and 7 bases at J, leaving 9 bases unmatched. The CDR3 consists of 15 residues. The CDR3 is CASSSVSGSSNEQFF. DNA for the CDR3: TGTGCCAGCAGCTCGGTGAGCGGGAGTAGTAATGAGCAGTTCTTC.

The CDR3 sequence is CSASGIQPQHF. CDR3 DNA sequence: TGCAGTGCTAGCGGGATTCAGCCCCAGCATTTT. The rearrangement links TRBV20-1 to TRBJ1-5; no definite D call. V was pared by 3 bases and J by 6 bases, with 6 bases between. CDR1 is DFQATT and CDR2 is SNEGSKA in the germline V gene (reference sequence). The CDR3 is 11 residues long.

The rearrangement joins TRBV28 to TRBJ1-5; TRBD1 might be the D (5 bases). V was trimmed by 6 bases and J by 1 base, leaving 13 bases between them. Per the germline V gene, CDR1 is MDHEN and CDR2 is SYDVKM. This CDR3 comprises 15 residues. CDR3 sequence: CASRQGVHSNQPQHF. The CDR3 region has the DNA TGTGCCAGCAGGCAGGGTGTGCACAGCAATCAGCCCCAGCATTTT.

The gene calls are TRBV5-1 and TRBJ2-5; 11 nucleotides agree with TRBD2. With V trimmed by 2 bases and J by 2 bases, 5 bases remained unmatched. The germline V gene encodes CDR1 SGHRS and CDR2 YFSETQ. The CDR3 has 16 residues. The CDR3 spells CASSLGTSGYQETQYF. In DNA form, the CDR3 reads TGCGCCAGCAGCTTAGGGACTAGCGGCTATCAAGAGACCCAGTACTTC.

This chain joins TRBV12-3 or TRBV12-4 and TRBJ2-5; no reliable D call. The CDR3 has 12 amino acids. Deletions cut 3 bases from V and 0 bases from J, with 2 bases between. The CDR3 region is CASSFNQETQYF. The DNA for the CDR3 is TGTGCCAGCAGTTTCAACCAAGAGACCCAGTACTTC.

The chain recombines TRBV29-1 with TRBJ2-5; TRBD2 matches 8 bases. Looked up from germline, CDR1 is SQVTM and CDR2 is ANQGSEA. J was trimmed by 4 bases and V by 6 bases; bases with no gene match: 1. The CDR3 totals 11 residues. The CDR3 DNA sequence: TGCAGCGTAGCGGGAGCAGAGACCCAGTACTTC. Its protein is CSVAGAETQYF.

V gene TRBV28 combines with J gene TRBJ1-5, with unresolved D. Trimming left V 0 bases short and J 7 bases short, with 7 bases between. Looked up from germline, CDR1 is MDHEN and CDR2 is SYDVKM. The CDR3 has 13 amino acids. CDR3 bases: TGTGCCAGCAGTTTATGGGAGGGACAGCCCCAGCATTTT. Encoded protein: CASSLWEGQPQHF.